These 9 T cell receptor beta chains originate from one sample sequenced in a study of T cells after yellow fever vaccination. Each CDR3 protein gets one entry after TCRdb re-called the 5' RACE reads with MiXCR. This sample has about 210,000 distinct CDR3 sequences, with 6.5% to 7.5% found just once. The input for sequencing was CD4+ T cells sorted from PBMCs, taken on the day of the yellow fever booster vaccination. Every receptor here comes from a man aged 25-45 years who received the YFV17D yellow fever vaccine.

Ten or more counts support this clonotype. The CDR3 loop reads CASGGAGNTGELFF. In nucleotides, the CDR3 is TGTGCCAGCGGTGGGGCGGGAAACACCGGGGAGCTGTTTTTT. This rearrangement joins TRBV12-3 or TRBV12-4 to TRBJ2-2; the D gene is possibly TRBD2 (6 bases). V lost 8 bases to trimming and J lost 2 bases, with 12 bases between them. The CDR3 consists of 14 residues.

This chain joins TRBV2 and TRBJ2-2; D unresolved. The length of the CDR3 is 12 residues. V was cut by 7 bases and J by 4 bases, with 7 bases left in between. The germline CDR1 and CDR2 sequences are SNHLY and FYNNEI. CDR3 DNA sequence: TGTGCCAGCAATCGGGTCACCGGGGAGCTGTTTTTT. This encodes CASNRVTGELFF.

This clonotype was observed a handful of times. The CDR3 is CSARTIYNEQFF. The CDR3 coding sequence is TGCAGTGCTAGGACTATTTACAATGAGCAGTTCTTC. This chain links TRBV20-1 with TRBJ2-1; D may be TRBD2 (5 bases). CDR3 length: 12 amino acids. Germline V gene lookup returns CDR1 DFQATT and CDR2 SNEGSKA (reference sequence). V shed 3 bases and J shed 4 bases, with 7 bases lying between them.

This clonotype came up a few times. The V call is TRBV4-2, the J call TRBJ1-5; 7 nucleotides line up with TRBD1. CDR1 and CDR2 (germline): LGHNA, YNFKEQ. This CDR3 has 14 amino acids. V was clipped by 4 bases and J by 7 bases; unmatched bases: 7. CDR3: CASSRQGGGQPQHF. In DNA, the CDR3 is TGTGCCAGCAGCCGTCAGGGGGGAGGGCAGCCCCAGCATTTT.

The CDR3 nucleotides read TGTGCCAGCAGCTTATGGAGTGGGACGCAGTATTTT. This translates into CASSLWSGTQYF. J is TRBJ2-3 and V is TRBV11-2; unclear D gene. The CDR3 is made up of 12 amino acids. From germline, CDR1 is SGHAT and CDR2 FQNNGV. V gave up 2 bases and J gave up 9 bases, with 9 bases separating them.

This sequence joins TRBV18 and TRBJ1-5; D is possibly TRBD1 (6 bases). Germline V gives CDR1 KGHSH, CDR2 LQKENI. V lost 1 base, J lost 4 bases, and 8 bases lay in between. This CDR3 is built from 14 residues. The DNA for the CDR3 is TGTGCCAGCTCACCACAGACAGGTAATCAGCCCCAGCATTTT. Its protein product is CASSPQTGNQPQHF.

This clonotype has a count of ten or more. J is TRBJ2-7 and V is TRBV7-2; D call uncertain. Trimming pared 1 base from V and 7 bases from J, leaving 5 bases between. The CDR3 has 11 residues. Germline V gene lookup returns CDR1 SGHTA and CDR2 FQGNSA. CDR3 sequence reads: CASSLVGEQYF. The DNA for the CDR3 is TGTGCCAGCAGCTTAGTGGGGGAGCAGTACTTC. The complete variable domain, with remaining parts taken from reference TRBV7-2 and TRBJ2-7, reads GAGVSQSPSNKVTEKGKDVELRCDPISGHTALYWYRQSLGQGLEFLIYFQGNSAPDKSGLPSDRFSAERTGGSVSTLTIQRTQQEDSAVYLCASSLVGEQYFGPGTRLTVT.

This clonotype was observed a few times. The gene calls are TRBV7-9 and TRBJ2-7; tentative D call: TRBD1 (7 bases). Germline CDR1 is SEHNR and CDR2 is FQNEAQ (reference sequence). The CDR3 totals 15 residues. V gave up 5 bases and J gave up 5 bases, with 19 bases separating them. The CDR3 is CASSNQGGTPHEQYF. For the CDR3, the DNA is TGTGCCAGCAGCAACCAGGGGGGAACTCCACACGAGCAGTACTTC.

This chain connects TRBV28 to TRBJ2-2; the D gene is possibly TRBD2 (6 bases). Trimming took off 8 bases at V and 0 bases at J, with 19 bases between the two ends. Germline CDR1 MDHEN, CDR2 SYDVKM. The CDR3 consists of 17 residues. The CDR3 DNA follows: TGTGCCAGCGTCCCCGGAGGGGCGGCCACGAACACCGGGGAGCTGTTTTTT. Residues: CASVPGGAATNTGELFF.